This is a list of T cell receptor beta chains from one sample in a study of T cells in Graves' hyperthyroidism and ophthalmopathy. Via MiXCR, TCRdb re-called the multiplex PCR reads, giving one row per CDR3 protein. The table includes around 490,000 distinct CDR3 sequences, 15% to 20% detected once. Sequencing was done on a sample of blood. These receptors were taken from a man in his forties with Graves' ophthalmopathy. Each CDR3 is given with its conserved first and last residue. The order of the fields is J gene, V gene, clone size, D gene, CDR3 DNA, CDR3 protein. The D gene is left open where the match is weak. Rows may omit the clone size; those that give it use once, few, many or a size class.

J gene: TRBJ2-5; V gene: TRBV3-1; clone size: .; D gene: .; CDR3 DNA: TGTGCCAGCAGCCAAGTGCCCCCTCCCTCAGCGGCGCAGGGGGAGACCCAGTACTTC; CDR3 protein: CASSQVPPPSAAQGETQYF
J gene: TRBJ2-7; V gene: TRBV20-1; clone size: .; D gene: TRBD1; CDR3 DNA: TGCAGTGCTTCTGAGGGGACAGGGACCCACGAGCAGTACTTC; CDR3 protein: CSASEGTGTHEQYF
J gene: TRBJ2-1; V gene: TRBV10-3; clone size: many; D gene: TRBD1; CDR3 DNA: TGTGCCATCAAGGCAGGGGGATTGGCAGGTGAGCAGTTCTTC; CDR3 protein: CAIKAGGLAGEQFF
J gene: TRBJ2-5; V gene: TRBV5-1; clone size: .; D gene: TRBD2; CDR3 DNA: TGCGCCAGCAGCTTACTAGCGGGTGCGGGACAAGAGACCCAGTACTTC; CDR3 protein: CASSLLAGAGQETQYF
J gene: TRBJ1-2; V gene: TRBV20-1; clone size: few; D gene: .; CDR3 DNA: TGCAGTGCTAGTTACAAGACATCAGGGTTCTATGGCTACACCTTC; CDR3 protein: CSASYKTSGFYGYTF
J gene: TRBJ2-3; V gene: TRBV5-1; clone size: few; D gene: TRBD1; CDR3 DNA: TGCGCCAGCAGCTTAGGGACAGGCCCCACAGATACGCAGTATTTT; CDR3 protein: CASSLGTGPTDTQYF
J gene: TRBJ1-5; V gene: TRBV6-1; clone size: few; D gene: .; CDR3 DNA: TGTGCCAGTGGCCGGGGGGGTGAGGATCAGCCCCAGCATTTT; CDR3 protein: CASGRGGEDQPQHF
J gene: TRBJ1-2; V gene: TRBV5-6; clone size: .; D gene: .; CDR3 DNA: TGTGCCAGCAGCAGCAGCGCGGATTATTATGGCTACACCTTC; CDR3 protein: CASSSSADYYGYTF
J gene: TRBJ2-3; V gene: TRBV20-1; clone size: few; D gene: TRBD2; CDR3 DNA: TGCAGTGCAAGCCCCCGGGGACTAGCGGGGGGCCAGGGGAGAGCGCAGTATTTT; CDR3 protein: CSASPRGLAGGQGRAQYF
J gene: TRBJ2-2; V gene: TRBV7-2; clone size: many; D gene: .; CDR3 DNA: TGTGCCAGCGGGGAGAGAAACACCGGGGAGCTGTTTTTT; CDR3 protein: CASGERNTGELFF
J gene: TRBJ2-1; V gene: TRBV6-1; clone size: .; D gene: .; CDR3 DNA: TGTGCCAGCAGTTATAAGGGACCGGGAAATGAGCAGTTCTTC; CDR3 protein: CASSYKGPGNEQFF
J gene: TRBJ1-5; V gene: TRBV6-2/TRBV6-3; clone size: .; D gene: .; CDR3 DNA: TGTGCCAGCAGTTACTCCTCTCTCTCGGCTCAGCCCCAGCATTTT; CDR3 protein: CASSYSSLSAQPQHF
J gene: TRBJ2-5; V gene: TRBV11-2; clone size: many; D gene: .; CDR3 DNA: TGTGCCAGCAGCTTAATAGCGGAGGAGGGGCAAGAGACCCAGTACTTC; CDR3 protein: CASSLIAEEGQETQYF
J gene: TRBJ2-7; V gene: TRBV2; clone size: .; D gene: .; CDR3 DNA: TGTGCCAGCAGGGCTGGGGGGTACTCCTACGAGCAGTGCTTC; CDR3 protein: CASRAGGYSYEQCF
J gene: TRBJ1-6; V gene: TRBV6-1; clone size: .; D gene: .; CDR3 DNA: TGTGCCAGCAGTGGGGACGGTGATTCACCCCTCCACTTT; CDR3 protein: CASSGDGDSPLHF
J gene: TRBJ2-5; V gene: TRBV28; clone size: many; D gene: .; CDR3 DNA: TGTGCCAGCAGTTTAACTCTAGAGACCCAGTACTTC; CDR3 protein: CASSLTLETQYF
J gene: TRBJ1-5; V gene: TRBV6-1; clone size: .; D gene: .; CDR3 DNA: TGTGCCAGCAGCGAAGGGAGGGACACAAGGGACAATCAGCCCCAGCATTTT; CDR3 protein: CASSEGRDTRDNQPQHF
J gene: TRBJ2-3; V gene: TRBV2; clone size: many; D gene: .; CDR3 DNA: TGTGCCAGCGACCTCACTCGCACAGATACGCAGTATTTT; CDR3 protein: CASDLTRTDTQYF
J gene: TRBJ2-2; V gene: TRBV12-3/TRBV12-4; clone size: many; D gene: .; CDR3 DNA: TGTGCCAGCAGTTCCATAGGGAAGGTAACCGGGGAGCTGTTTTTT; CDR3 protein: CASSSIGKVTGELFF
J gene: TRBJ2-1; V gene: TRBV7-8; clone size: .; D gene: TRBD1; CDR3 DNA: TGTGCCAGCAGCAGGTCCAGGGGGCTTGAGCAGTTCTTC; CDR3 protein: CASSRSRGLEQFF
J gene: TRBJ2-1; V gene: TRBV29-1; clone size: few; D gene: TRBD2; CDR3 DNA: TGCAGCGTTGGGGGGGGGACTAGCGGGGTTAGTGAGCAGTTCTTC; CDR3 protein: CSVGGGTSGVSEQFF
J gene: TRBJ1-1; V gene: TRBV4-1; clone size: .; D gene: TRBD1; CDR3 DNA: TGCGCCAGCAGCCAAGGAAGATGGGACAGAAACACTGAAGCTTTCTTT; CDR3 protein: CASSQGRWDRNTEAFF
J gene: TRBJ1-6; V gene: TRBV12-3/TRBV12-4; clone size: .; D gene: .; CDR3 DNA: TGTGCCAGCAGTTTATCAGGGTTGAATTCACCCCCCCACTTT; CDR3 protein: CASSLSGLNSPPHF
J gene: TRBJ2-7; V gene: TRBV6-2/TRBV6-3; clone size: few; D gene: .; CDR3 DNA: TGTGCCAGCAGCAAAAACTGGGACTCCTACGAGCAGTACTTC; CDR3 protein: CASSKNWDSYEQYF
J gene: TRBJ2-3; V gene: TRBV7-9; clone size: few; D gene: .; CDR3 DNA: TGTGCCAGCACAGCGCCGAGCACAGATACGCAGTATTTT; CDR3 protein: CASTAPSTDTQYF
J gene: TRBJ1-1; V gene: TRBV28; clone size: many; D gene: .; CDR3 DNA: TGTGCCAGCAGTTTATCTCCCACTGAAGCTTTCTTT; CDR3 protein: CASSLSPTEAFF
J gene: TRBJ1-6; V gene: TRBV7-6; clone size: .; D gene: .; CDR3 DNA: TGTGCCAGCAGCTTAGAGACAGGAACTAATTCACCCCTCCACTTT; CDR3 protein: CASSLETGTNSPLHF
J gene: TRBJ2-1; V gene: TRBV7-2; clone size: many; D gene: TRBD1; CDR3 DNA: TGTGCCAGCAGTATCGACAGGGGGAATGAGCAGTTCTTC; CDR3 protein: CASSIDRGNEQFF
J gene: TRBJ1-2; V gene: TRBV20-1; clone size: .; D gene: .; CDR3 DNA: TGCAGTGCTAGATCGGGGGACACTTGGAGGGGTGGCTACACCTTC; CDR3 protein: CSARSGDTWRGGYTF
J gene: TRBJ2-7; V gene: TRBV20-1; clone size: .; D gene: TRBD2; CDR3 DNA: TGCAGTGCTAGACCCCAGCGGGATCACGAGCAGTACTTC; CDR3 protein: CSARPQRDHEQYF
J gene: TRBJ2-3; V gene: TRBV11-2; clone size: few; D gene: TRBD2; CDR3 DNA: TGTGCCAGCGGATACCCCCCTACCGGGACTAGCGGGAGCGCCGATACGCAGTATTTT; CDR3 protein: CASGYPPTGTSGSADTQYF
J gene: TRBJ1-1; V gene: TRBV29-1; clone size: .; D gene: .; CDR3 DNA: TGCAGCGTTGTGGGGGGGCCTGGTGAAGCTTTCTTT; CDR3 protein: CSVVGGPGEAFF
J gene: TRBJ2-7; V gene: TRBV27; clone size: many; D gene: TRBD2; CDR3 DNA: TGTGCCAGCAGTTTATTCGGGGCGGGAGTCGGATCCCACGAGCAGTACTTC; CDR3 protein: CASSLFGAGVGSHEQYF
J gene: TRBJ1-1; V gene: TRBV18; clone size: .; D gene: .; CDR3 DNA: TGTGCCAGCTCACCCGGTAGGGGCTGGGGCACTGAAGCTTTCTTT; CDR3 protein: CASSPGRGWGTEAFF
J gene: TRBJ2-3; V gene: TRBV5-1; clone size: few; D gene: .; CDR3 DNA: TGCGCCAGCAGCGCATCCCCGGACAGAACAGATACGCAGTATTTT; CDR3 protein: CASSASPDRTDTQYF
J gene: TRBJ1-1; V gene: TRBV3-1; clone size: many; D gene: .; CDR3 DNA: TGTGCCAGCAGCCAAGAAAGGAGACAGATGAACACTGAAGCTTTCTTT; CDR3 protein: CASSQERRQMNTEAFF
J gene: TRBJ2-7; V gene: TRBV3-1; clone size: many; D gene: .; CDR3 DNA: TGTGCCAGCAGCCAAGAAGGCAGGATTTCCTACGAGCAGTACTTC; CDR3 protein: CASSQEGRISYEQYF
J gene: TRBJ1-1; V gene: TRBV6-5; clone size: .; D gene: TRBD1; CDR3 DNA: TGTGCCAGCAGTTACTCGATACAGGGGGAGAACACTGAAGCTTTCTTT; CDR3 protein: CASSYSIQGENTEAFF
J gene: TRBJ1-6; V gene: TRBV20-1; clone size: .; D gene: .; CDR3 DNA: TGCAGTGCAGACGGAGGGGAGTTAATCTCACCCCTCCACTTT; CDR3 protein: CSADGGELISPLHF
J gene: TRBJ1-1; V gene: TRBV5-1; clone size: many; D gene: .; CDR3 DNA: TGCGCCAGCAGCTTGGTACGGAGCACTGAAGCTTTCTTT; CDR3 protein: CASSLVRSTEAFF
J gene: TRBJ2-2; V gene: TRBV25-1; clone size: .; D gene: .; CDR3 DNA: TGTGCCAGCCGACAGGAGAACACCGGGGAGCTGTTTTTT; CDR3 protein: CASRQENTGELFF
J gene: TRBJ2-7; V gene: TRBV27; clone size: many; D gene: .; CDR3 DNA: TGTGCCAGCAGCCCCGCGGGGATACGGCCCCTCTCCTACGAGCAGTACTTC; CDR3 protein: CASSPAGIRPLSYEQYF
J gene: TRBJ2-1; V gene: TRBV7-3; clone size: many; D gene: TRBD2; CDR3 DNA: TGTGCCAGCAGCGTACCACTAGCGGGGGGGAACAATGAGCAGTTCTTC; CDR3 protein: CASSVPLAGGNNEQFF
J gene: TRBJ2-2; V gene: TRBV5-1; clone size: few; D gene: .; CDR3 DNA: TGCGCCAGCAGCTTCCACGGGGGAGAAACCGGGGAGCTGTTTTTT; CDR3 protein: CASSFHGGETGELFF
J gene: TRBJ2-7; V gene: TRBV9; clone size: few; D gene: TRBD2; CDR3 DNA: TGTGCCAGCAGCGTAGGATTAGCGGGAAACTACGAGCAGTACTTC; CDR3 protein: CASSVGLAGNYEQYF